One and the same sample provided the 32 T cell receptor beta chains below, sequenced in a study of blood T cell repertoires in COVID-19. Profiling relied on immunoSEQ multiplex PCR, and the TCRdb table lists in-frame clones only, not all of them. This sample has about 90,000 clones, with more than 80% found just once. The sequencing sample was made of peripheral blood. These receptors were taken from a man aged 50 to 59 with COVID-19, enrolled during active disease.

V usage is TRBV11-1 and J usage is TRBJ1-2, with TRBD1 matching over 7 bases. The CDR3 spans 14 residues. V shed 0 bases and J 4 bases; nucleotides not matched to a gene: 2. CDR1 and CDR2 (germline): SGHAT, FQDESV (reference sequence). DNA for the CDR3: TGTGCCAGCAGCTTAGCGGGACAGACCTATGGCTACACCTTC. It translates to CASSLAGQTYGYTF.

The CDR3 coding sequence is TGTGCCAGCAGCACCCCGGGACAGCTTCACTATGGCTACACCTTC. Translating it yields CASSTPGQLHYGYTF. The chain joins TRBV5-4 to TRBJ1-2, with TRBD1 matching over 7 bases. This CDR3 is built from 15 residues. J lost 3 bases, V lost 4 bases, and 9 bases had no gene match. Per germline, CDR1 SGHNT and CDR2 YYREEE (reference sequence).

The chain links TRBV3-1 (or the pseudogene TRBV3-2) to TRBJ2-5, with 8 bases lining up with TRBD1. The germline V gene encodes CDR1 LGHDT and CDR2 YNNKEL (reference sequence). The junction had 7 bases not matched to a gene; V was cut back by 8 bases and J by 2 bases. CDR3 length equals 14 residues. This CDR3 reads CASEGQGIQETQYF. Written as DNA, the CDR3 is TGTGCCAGCGAAGGACAGGGCATACAAGAGACCCAGTACTTC.

The chain couples TRBV4-1 to TRBJ1-4; 9 bases line up with TRBD1. Trimming removed 1 base from V and 8 bases from J; junction bases left unmatched: 5. CDR1 and CDR2 (germline): MGHRA, YSYEKL. This CDR3 is built from 15 residues. CDR3 nucleotide sequence: TGCGCCAGCAGCCAAGCCGGGACAGGGAGAGAAAAACTGTTTTTT. Its translation is CASSQAGTGREKLFF.

The genes are TRBV3-1 (or the pseudogene TRBV3-2) and TRBJ2-3; TRBD2 matches 10 bases. The CDR3 length is 16 residues. V shed 3 bases and J 5 bases; nucleotides not matched to a gene: 8. Germline V gives CDR1 LGHDT, CDR2 YNNKEL (reference sequence). DNA for the CDR3: TGTGCCAGCAGCCACCGCAGGACTAGCGGCGTAGATACGCAGTATTTT. Amino acid sequence: CASSHRRTSGVDTQYF.

This chain joins TRBV30 and TRBJ2-5; 12 bases agree with TRBD1. The V and J ends lost 3 bases and 5 bases, in that order; junction bases with no gene match: 7. Germline V lookup: CDR1 GTSNPN, CDR2 SVGIG (reference sequence). The CDR3 is 15 residues long. The chain's CDR3 is CAWSVGTGGRETQYF. The CDR3 region has the DNA TGTGCCTGGAGCGTGGGGACAGGGGGCCGGGAGACCCAGTACTTC.

This clone was seen only a few times. V is TRBV13 and J is TRBJ2-3, with 11 nucleotides matching TRBD2. The V gene's germline CDR1 is PRHDT and CDR2 FYEKMQ (reference sequence). The CDR3 consists of 16 residues. V shed 6 bases and J 2 bases; nucleotides not matched to a gene: 7. In nucleotides, the CDR3 is TGTGCCAGCAGAAGTCTAGCGGGGGGCCTCACAGATACGCAGTATTTT. Its translation is CASRSLAGGLTDTQYF.

The chain combines TRBV5-4 with TRBJ1-2; a possible D gene is TRBD1 (6 bases). CDR3 size: 15 residues. CDR1 and CDR2 (germline): SGHNT, YYREEE (reference sequence). The germline V and J ends were trimmed by 4 bases and 7 bases, with 20 bases remaining between them. The CDR3 sequence is CASSNRDTDFRGYTF. The DNA of the CDR3 is TGTGCCAGCAGCAACAGGGACACGGATTTCCGTGGCTACACCTTC. The full variable domain, in which reference TRBV5-4 and TRBJ1-2 provide the parts outside the CDR3, is ETGVTQSPTHLIKTRGQQVTLRCSSQSGHNTVSWYQQALGQGPQFIFQYYREEENGRGNFPPRFSGLQFPNYSSELNVNALELDDSALYLCASSNRDTDFRGYTFGSGTRLTVV.

The rearrangement uses TRBV6-2 or TRBV6-3 and TRBJ1-5, with D perhaps matching TRBD1 (6 bases). CDR1 is MNHEY and CDR2 is SVGEGT in the germline V gene. The CDR3 totals 14 residues. V dropped 1 base and J dropped 4 bases, with 8 bases sitting between them. CDR3 DNA sequence: TGTGCCAGCAGTTACTTCGACAGGAATCAGCCCCAGCATTTT. This gives the protein CASSYFDRNQPQHF.

In its sample, this clone was seen once. The rearrangement links TRBV7-8 to TRBJ1-6; TRBD1 aligns across 8 bases. Unmatched junction bases numbered 6, after V lost 4 bases and J lost 10 bases. Per germline, CDR1 SGHVS and CDR2 FQNEAQ. There are 14 residues in the CDR3. CDR3 bases: TGTGCCAGCAGCTCCAGGGGGCGCGGGTCACCCCTCCACTTT. It is translated as CASSSRGRGSPLHF.

The chain is built from TRBV27 and TRBJ1-1; perhaps TRBD1 as D (6 bases). Deletions cut 6 bases from V and 10 bases from J, with 18 bases between. The CDR3 is made up of 13 amino acids. Per germline, CDR1 MNHEY and CDR2 SMNVEV (reference sequence). Here the CDR3 reads CASSPNPGGGAFF. The CDR3 DNA sequence: TGTGCCAGCAGCCCCAACCCGGGGGGCGGAGCTTTCTTT.

V usage is TRBV5-4 and J usage is TRBJ2-3, with 12 bases aligning to TRBD2. The CDR3 sequence is 17 residues long. Germline CDR1 is SGHNT and CDR2 is YYREEE (reference sequence). Unmatched junction bases numbered 8, after V lost 3 bases and J lost 3 bases. CDR3: CASSSRATSGGTDTQYF. The CDR3 DNA reads TGTGCCAGCAGCTCAAGAGCGACTAGCGGGGGTACAGATACGCAGTATTTT.

V and J are TRBV5-1 and TRBJ2-3, with unresolved D. Trimming cost V 0 bases and J 5 bases, with 10 bases left between them. The germline V gene has CDR1 SGHRS and CDR2 YFSETQ. The CDR3 runs to 14 residues. The CDR3 DNA follows: TGCGCCAGCAGCTTGGACTCGCCCGGAGATACGCAGTATTTT. This encodes CASSLDSPGDTQYF.

This clone showed up just once. The chain uses TRBV7-9 and TRBJ1-2, with D possibly being TRBD1 (6 bases). The germline V gene encodes CDR1 SEHNR and CDR2 FQNEAQ (reference sequence). This CDR3 has 14 residues. V dropped 5 bases and J dropped 1 base, with 11 bases sitting between them. The CDR3, as DNA: TGTGCCAGCAGCATACGACAGGTTAACTATGGCTACACCTTC. This encodes CASSIRQVNYGYTF.

The chain uses TRBV27 and TRBJ1-5; 8 nucleotides line up with TRBD1. The CDR3 runs 15 residues. The junction had 8 bases not matched to a gene; V was cut back by 4 bases and J by 6 bases. Germline-derived CDR1 and CDR2 are MNHEY and SMNVEV (reference sequence). The CDR3 nucleotides read TGTGCCAGCAGTTCCTTGGACAGGGCGGGTCAGCCCCAGCATTTT. It codes for CASSSLDRAGQPQHF.

This clone has just one count. The chain links TRBV11-2 to TRBJ2-7, with a possible D match to TRBD2 (6 bases). This CDR3 is built from 15 residues. The ends were cut back, 0 bases at V and 1 base at J, with 10 bases in the middle. CDR1 is SGHAT, CDR2 FQNNGV, per germline. CDR3 residues: CASSLDPGLSYEQYF. The DNA of the CDR3 is TGTGCCAGCAGCTTAGATCCGGGACTTTCCTACGAGCAGTACTTC. Combining the CDR3 with reference TRBV11-2 and TRBJ2-7 gives the whole variable domain EAGVAQSPRYKIIEKRQSVAFWCNPISGHATLYWYQQILGQGPKLLIQFQNNGVVDDSQLPKDRFSAERLKGVDSTLKIQPAKLEDSAVYLCASSLDPGLSYEQYFGPGTRLTVT.

The rearrangement links TRBV14 to TRBJ2-6, with D tentatively TRBD1 (5 bases). The CDR3 is 15 residues long. Germline V gives CDR1 SGHDN, CDR2 FVKESK. V shed 1 base and J shed 4 bases, with 8 bases lying between them. DNA for the CDR3: TGTGCCAGCAGCCAAGCAGGGAAGGGGGCCAACGTCCTGACTTTC. Translating it yields CASSQAGKGANVLTF. The full variable domain, its missing parts supplied by reference TRBV14 and TRBJ2-6, is EAGVTQFPSHSVIEKGQTVTLRCDPISGHDNLYWYRRVMGKEIKFLLHFVKESKQDESGMPNNRFLAERTGGTYSTLKVQPAELEDSGVYFCASSQAGKGANVLTFGAGSRLTVL.

The CDR3 region is CASSEAGHPSYEQYF. The CDR3 nucleotides are TGTGCCAGCAGCGAAGCGGGACACCCATCCTACGAGCAGTACTTC. The gene calls are TRBV3-1 (or the pseudogene TRBV3-2) and TRBJ2-7, with D perhaps TRBD2 (7 bases). The CDR3 runs 15 residues. Germline V gene lookup returns CDR1 LGHDT and CDR2 YNNKEL (reference sequence). With 5 bases removed from V and 1 base from J, the gap between germline ends came to 15 bases.

This chain links TRBV9 with TRBJ1-2; D possibly corresponds to TRBD1 (5 bases). CDR1 is SGDLS and CDR2 is YYNGEE in the germline V gene. Trimming pared 0 bases from V and 4 bases from J, leaving 13 bases between. This CDR3 is 15 amino acids long. In DNA form, the CDR3 reads TGTGCCAGCAGCGTAGACGTCGTGACAGCCTATGGCTACACCTTC. Translation: CASSVDVVTAYGYTF.

V gene TRBV4-2 combines with J gene TRBJ2-7; TRBD2 matches 10 bases. The CDR3 has 17 residues. Trimming cost V 5 bases and J 0 bases; bases outside gene matches: 10. Germline assignment: CDR1 LGHNA and CDR2 YNFKEQ. The CDR3 DNA is TGTGCCAGCAGCACCCCTAGCGGGGGCAGTCCCTCCTACGAGCAGTACTTC. Translating gives CASSTPSGGSPSYEQYF.

This clone was detected a few times. The rearrangement joins TRBV27 to TRBJ1-2; 9 positions agree with TRBD1. This CDR3 comprises 14 residues. Trimming removed 5 bases from V and 8 bases from J; junction bases left unmatched: 9. Germline assignment: CDR1 MNHEY and CDR2 SMNVEV (reference sequence). For the CDR3, the DNA is TGTGCCAGCAGTCCAAATGGACAGGGGCAGGGCTACACCTTC. Protein sequence: CASSPNGQGQGYTF.

The V call is TRBV7-3, the J call TRBJ2-7, with D possibly TRBD1 on 5 matching bases. CDR1 and CDR2 (germline): SGHTA, FQGTGA. Trimming cost V 4 bases and J 3 bases, with 22 bases left between them. This CDR3 has 17 residues. CDR3 DNA: TGTGCCAGCAGCTCCCTAGTGGGGCAGGGTTTGTACTACGAGCAGTACTTC. This encodes CASSSLVGQGLYYEQYF.

This clone was seen just once. V usage is TRBV10-3 and J usage is TRBJ1-1; D is undetermined. Between the trimmed V and J ends, which lost 4 bases and 1 base, there was a span of 7 bases. Germline V gene data show CDR1 as ENHRY and CDR2 as SYGVKD. The CDR3 is 13 residues long. The chain's CDR3 is CAISARGNTEAFF. The CDR3 DNA reads TGTGCCATCAGTGCCCGGGGGAACACTGAAGCTTTCTTT.

V gene TRBV7-3 combines with J gene TRBJ1-4; D possibly corresponds to TRBD1 (5 bases). Deletions cut 5 bases from V and 6 bases from J, with 13 bases between. This CDR3 contains 14 residues. CDR1 and CDR2 (germline): SGHTA, FQGTGA. The CDR3 DNA follows: TGTGCCAGCAGCCCTGGCACGGGGGATGAAAAACTGTTTTTT. Residues: CASSPGTGDEKLFF.

This clone was detected only once. The V gene is TRBV29-1, the J gene TRBJ1-5, with 9 bases aligning to TRBD1. J lost 2 bases, V lost 1 base, and 18 bases had no gene match. CDR1 and CDR2 from the germline V gene are SQVTM and ANQGSEA. The length of the CDR3 is 20 residues. CDR3 bases: TGCAGCGTTGAAGTCCTAGACTCAGCCGGGACAGGGTTCGGCAATCAGCCCCAGCATTTT. Protein sequence: CSVEVLDSAGTGFGNQPQHF.

The chain has TRBV5-1 and TRBJ2-6, with D maybe TRBD1 (6 bases). This CDR3 comprises 16 residues. V was trimmed by 6 bases and J by 0 bases, leaving 13 bases between them. Germline loops: CDR1 SGHRS, CDR2 YFSETQ. For the CDR3, the DNA is TGCGCCAGCAATGAGGGACAACGCTCTGGGGCCAACGTCCTGACTTTC. Amino acids: CASNEGQRSGANVLTF.

The CDR3 loop is CASSRWADQPQHF. CDR3 coding DNA: TGTGCCAGCAGCCGTTGGGCCGATCAGCCCCAGCATTTT. The rearrangement links TRBV12-3 or TRBV12-4 to TRBJ1-5; D remains unclear. The CDR3 is 13 amino acids. V dropped 6 bases and J dropped 5 bases, with 11 bases sitting between them.

The J gene is TRBJ1-2, the V gene TRBV28; the D gene is possibly TRBD1 (6 bases). Germline-derived CDR1 and CDR2 are MDHEN and SYDVKM. CDR3 length equals 12 residues. V lost 6 bases, J lost 14 bases, and 19 bases lay in between. The CDR3 loop is CASSPGGAGVTF. The CDR3 nucleotides read TGTGCCAGCAGCCCGGGGGGGGCAGGGGTTACCTTC.

About this clone itself: The junction shows a germline mismatch at one end, possibly a read error. The rearrangement links TRBV7-7 to TRBJ2-3; D remains unclear. The CDR3 runs 13 residues. Germline loops: CDR1 SSHAT, CDR2 FNYEAQ (reference sequence). CDR3 region: CASSLGSPDTQYF. The CDR3 region has the DNA TGTGCTAGCAGCTTAGGTAGTCCCGATACGCAGTATTTT.

This chain uses TRBV11-2 with TRBJ1-3, with D uncertain. The V and J ends lost 5 bases and 0 bases respectively, with 14 bases between them. The CDR3 has 16 residues. Germline V gene sequence: CDR1 SGHAT, CDR2 FQNNGV. The CDR3 nucleotides are TGTGCCAGCAGCCCCCGAATAGCGGCCTCTGGAAACACCATATATTTT. As protein: CASSPRIAASGNTIYF.

This chain links TRBV2 with TRBJ1-6; D gene ambiguous. CDR3 length: 13 amino acids. Germline loops: CDR1 SNHLY, CDR2 FYNNEI. Trimming cost V 9 bases and J 9 bases, with 15 bases left between them. For the CDR3, the DNA is TGTGCCAGTCTTATCGGGGAGGGTTCACCCCTCCACTTT. This encodes CASLIGEGSPLHF. Complete variable domain (other parts from reference TRBV2 and TRBJ1-6): EPEVTQTPSHQVTQMGQEVILRCVPISNHLYFYWYRQILGQKVEFLVSFYNNEISEKSEIFDDQFSVERPDGSNFTLKIRSTKLEDSAMYFCASLIGEGSPLHFGNGTRLTVT.

The V and J genes are TRBV7-3 and TRBJ1-1, with a tentative D call TRBD1 (6 bases). Trimming cost V 2 bases and J 7 bases, with 14 bases left between them. Germline V gives CDR1 SGHTA, CDR2 FQGTGA. The CDR3 is made up of 14 amino acids. The chain's CDR3 is CASSLGQGKYEAFF. In DNA, the CDR3 is TGTGCCAGCAGCTTAGGGCAGGGGAAATATGAAGCTTTCTTT.